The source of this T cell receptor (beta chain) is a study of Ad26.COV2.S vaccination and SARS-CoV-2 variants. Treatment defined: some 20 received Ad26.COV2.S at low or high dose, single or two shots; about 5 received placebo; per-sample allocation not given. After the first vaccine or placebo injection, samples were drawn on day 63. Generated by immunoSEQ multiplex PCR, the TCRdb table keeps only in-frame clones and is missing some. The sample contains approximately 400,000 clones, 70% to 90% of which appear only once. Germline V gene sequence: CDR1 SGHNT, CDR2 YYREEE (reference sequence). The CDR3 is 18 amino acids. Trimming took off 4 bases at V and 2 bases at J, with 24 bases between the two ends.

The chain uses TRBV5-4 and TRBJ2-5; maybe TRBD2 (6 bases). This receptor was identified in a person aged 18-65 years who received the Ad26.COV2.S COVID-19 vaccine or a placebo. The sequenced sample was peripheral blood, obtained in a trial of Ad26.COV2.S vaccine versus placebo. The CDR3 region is CASSHRNRGSGGQETQYF. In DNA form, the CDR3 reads TGTGCCAGCAGCCACCGAAACCGGGGGAGCGGTGGTCAAGAGACCCAGTACTTC.